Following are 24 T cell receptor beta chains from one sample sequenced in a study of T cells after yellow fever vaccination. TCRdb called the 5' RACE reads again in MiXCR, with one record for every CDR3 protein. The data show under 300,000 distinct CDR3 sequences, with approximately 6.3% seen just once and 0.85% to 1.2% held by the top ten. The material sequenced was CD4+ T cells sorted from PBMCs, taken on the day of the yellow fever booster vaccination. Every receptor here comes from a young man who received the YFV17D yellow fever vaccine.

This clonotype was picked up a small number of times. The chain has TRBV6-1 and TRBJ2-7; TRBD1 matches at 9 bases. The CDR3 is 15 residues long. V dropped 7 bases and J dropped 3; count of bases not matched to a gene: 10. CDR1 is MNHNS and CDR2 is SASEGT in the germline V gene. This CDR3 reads CASNPQGAKDYEQYF. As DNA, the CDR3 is TGTGCCAGCAACCCACAGGGGGCGAAGGACTACGAGCAGTACTTC.

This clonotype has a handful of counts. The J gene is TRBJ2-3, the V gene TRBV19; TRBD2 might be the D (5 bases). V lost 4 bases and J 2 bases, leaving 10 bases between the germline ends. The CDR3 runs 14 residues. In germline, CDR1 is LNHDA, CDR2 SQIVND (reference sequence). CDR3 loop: CASSTGLNTDTQYF. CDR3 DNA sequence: TGTGCCAGTAGTACAGGACTTAACACAGATACGCAGTATTTT. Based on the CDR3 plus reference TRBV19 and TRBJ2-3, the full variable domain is DGGITQSPKYLFRKEGQNVTLSCEQNLNHDAMYWYRQDPGQGLRLIYYSQIVNDFQKGDIAEGYSVSREKKESFPLTVTSAQKNPTAFYLCASSTGLNTDTQYFGPGTRLTVL.

The CDR3 nucleotides are TGTGCCAGCAGTTTCCCTTTCGGGGGAGCAAGGAATGAGCAGTTCTTC. This gives the protein CASSFPFGGARNEQFF. V is TRBV27 and J is TRBJ2-1; TRBD2 might be the D (6 bases). Trimming took off 3 bases at V and 7 bases at J, with 19 bases between the two ends. From germline, CDR1 is MNHEY and CDR2 SMNVEV (reference sequence). The CDR3 sequence is 16 residues long.

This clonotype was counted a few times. CDR3: CASPPSGDSKTDTQYF. CDR3 nucleotides: TGTGCCAGCCCTCCCAGTGGGGACAGCAAAACAGATACGCAGTATTTT. This chain links TRBV28 with TRBJ2-3, with TRBD1 matching 7 bases. Germline CDR1 reads MDHEN; CDR2 reads SYDVKM. The junction had 14 bases not matched to a gene; V was cut back by 8 bases and J by 3 bases. The length of the CDR3 is 16 residues. The complete variable domain, with remaining parts taken from reference TRBV28 and TRBJ2-3, reads DVKVTQSSRYLVKRTGEKVFLECVQDMDHENMFWYRQDPGLGLRLIYFSYDVKMKEKGDIPEGYSVSREKKERFSLILESASTNQTSMYLCASPPSGDSKTDTQYFGPGTRLTVL.

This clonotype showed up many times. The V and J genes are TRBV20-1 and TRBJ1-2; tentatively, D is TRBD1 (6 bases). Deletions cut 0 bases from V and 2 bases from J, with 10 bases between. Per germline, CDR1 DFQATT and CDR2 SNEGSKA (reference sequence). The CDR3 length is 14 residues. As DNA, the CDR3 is TGCAGTGCTAGAGAACGAACAGGGAACTATGGCTACACCTTC. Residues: CSARERTGNYGYTF.

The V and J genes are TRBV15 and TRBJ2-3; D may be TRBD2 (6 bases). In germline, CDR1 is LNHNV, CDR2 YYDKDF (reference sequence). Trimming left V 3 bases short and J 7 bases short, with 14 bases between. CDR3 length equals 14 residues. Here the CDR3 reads CATSRRGPKNTQYF. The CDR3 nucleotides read TGTGCCACCAGCAGGCGGGGTCCAAAAAATACGCAGTATTTT.

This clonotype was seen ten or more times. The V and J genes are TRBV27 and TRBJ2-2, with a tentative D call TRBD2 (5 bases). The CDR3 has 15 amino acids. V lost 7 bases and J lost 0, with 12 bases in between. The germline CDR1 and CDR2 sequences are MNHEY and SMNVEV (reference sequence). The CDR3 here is CASMEVGTNTGELFF. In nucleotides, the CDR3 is TGTGCCAGCATGGAGGTCGGAACGAACACCGGGGAGCTGTTTTTT.

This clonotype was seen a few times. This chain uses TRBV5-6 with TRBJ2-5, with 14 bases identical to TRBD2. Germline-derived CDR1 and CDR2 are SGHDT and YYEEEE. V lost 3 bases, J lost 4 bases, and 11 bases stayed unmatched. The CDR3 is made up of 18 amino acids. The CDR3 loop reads CASSSATTGLAGVETQYF. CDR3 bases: TGTGCCAGCAGCTCGGCCACTACGGGACTAGCGGGAGTAGAGACCCAGTACTTC.

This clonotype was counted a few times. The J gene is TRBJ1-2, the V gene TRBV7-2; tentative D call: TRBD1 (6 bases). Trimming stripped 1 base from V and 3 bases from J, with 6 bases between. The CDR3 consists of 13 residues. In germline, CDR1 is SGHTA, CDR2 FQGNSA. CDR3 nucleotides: TGTGCCAGCAGCTTAGGACAGGACTATGGCTACACCTTC. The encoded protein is CASSLGQDYGYTF.

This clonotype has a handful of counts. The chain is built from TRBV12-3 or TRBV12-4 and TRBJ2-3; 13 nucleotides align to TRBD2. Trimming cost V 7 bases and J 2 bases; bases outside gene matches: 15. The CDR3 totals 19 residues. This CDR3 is CASTPSRGTSGENTDTQYF. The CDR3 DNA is TGTGCCAGCACCCCCAGCCGGGGGACTAGCGGGGAAAACACAGATACGCAGTATTTT.

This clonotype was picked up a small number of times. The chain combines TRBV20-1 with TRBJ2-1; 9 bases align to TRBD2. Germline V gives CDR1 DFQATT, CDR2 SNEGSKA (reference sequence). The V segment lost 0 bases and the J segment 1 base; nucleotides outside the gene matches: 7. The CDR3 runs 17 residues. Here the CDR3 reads CSARDLPSGRSYNEQFF. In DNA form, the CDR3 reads TGCAGTGCTAGAGATCTCCCCAGCGGGAGGTCCTACAATGAGCAGTTCTTC.

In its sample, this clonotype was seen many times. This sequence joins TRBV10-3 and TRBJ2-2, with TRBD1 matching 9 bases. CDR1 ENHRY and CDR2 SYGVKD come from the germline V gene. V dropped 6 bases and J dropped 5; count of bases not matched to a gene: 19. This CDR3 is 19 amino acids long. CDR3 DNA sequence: TGTGCCATCAGACCGGGACAGGGTTCGTTGACGGGGGTAACCGGGGAGCTGTTTTTT. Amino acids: CAIRPGQGSLTGVTGELFF.

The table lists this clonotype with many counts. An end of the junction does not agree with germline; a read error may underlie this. For the CDR3, the DNA is TGTGCTAGCAGCGCACAGGGACGAGAGACCCAGTACTTC. This codes for CASSAQGRETQYF. The V call is TRBV7-7, the J call TRBJ2-5, with D maybe TRBD1 (6 bases). In germline, CDR1 is SSHAT, CDR2 FNYEAQ (reference sequence). The CDR3 extends over 13 amino acids.

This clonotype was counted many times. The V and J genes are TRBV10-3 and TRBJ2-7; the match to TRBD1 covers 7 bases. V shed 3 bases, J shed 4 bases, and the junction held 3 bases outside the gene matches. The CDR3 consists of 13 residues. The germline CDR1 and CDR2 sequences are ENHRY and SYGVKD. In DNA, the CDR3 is TGTGCCATCAGTGAAGGGACAGAGTACGAGCAGTACTTC. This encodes CAISEGTEYEQYF.

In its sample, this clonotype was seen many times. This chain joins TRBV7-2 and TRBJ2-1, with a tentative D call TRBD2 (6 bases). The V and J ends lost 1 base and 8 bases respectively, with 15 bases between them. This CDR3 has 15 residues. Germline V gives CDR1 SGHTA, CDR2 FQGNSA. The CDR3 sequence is CASSLGVGSRDEQFF. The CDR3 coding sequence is TGTGCCAGCAGCTTAGGAGTCGGGAGTAGGGATGAGCAGTTCTTC.

The DNA for the CDR3 is TGTGCCAGCAGTTCCGGGACTGCGGCCGGGGAGCTGTTTTTT. Its translation: CASSSGTAAGELFF. V is TRBV7-2 and J is TRBJ2-2, with D possibly TRBD2 on 6 matching bases. This CDR3 spans 14 amino acids. Germline V gene data show CDR1 as SGHTA and CDR2 as FQGNSA. The V and J ends lost 6 bases and 6 bases respectively, with 14 bases between them.

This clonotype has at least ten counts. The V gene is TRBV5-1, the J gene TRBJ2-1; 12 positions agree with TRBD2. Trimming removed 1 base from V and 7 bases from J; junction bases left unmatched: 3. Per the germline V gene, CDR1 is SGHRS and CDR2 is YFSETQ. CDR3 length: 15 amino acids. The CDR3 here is CASSLRLAGGNEQFF. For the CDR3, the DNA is TGCGCCAGCAGCTTGAGGCTAGCGGGGGGGAATGAGCAGTTCTTC.

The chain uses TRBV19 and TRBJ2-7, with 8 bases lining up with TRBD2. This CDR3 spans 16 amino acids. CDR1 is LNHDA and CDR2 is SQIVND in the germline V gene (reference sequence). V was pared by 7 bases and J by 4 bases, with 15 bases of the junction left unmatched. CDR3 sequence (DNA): TGTGCCAGTACCTTTCGGCAGGGTAGCGGGATTTACGAGCAGTACTTC. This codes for CASTFRQGSGIYEQYF.

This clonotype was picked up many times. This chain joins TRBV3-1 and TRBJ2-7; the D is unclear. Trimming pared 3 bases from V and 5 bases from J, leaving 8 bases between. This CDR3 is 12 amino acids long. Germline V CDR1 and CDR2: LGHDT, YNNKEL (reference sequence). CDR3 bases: TGTGCCAGCAGCCAGATGCCCCACGAGCAGTACTTC. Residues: CASSQMPHEQYF.

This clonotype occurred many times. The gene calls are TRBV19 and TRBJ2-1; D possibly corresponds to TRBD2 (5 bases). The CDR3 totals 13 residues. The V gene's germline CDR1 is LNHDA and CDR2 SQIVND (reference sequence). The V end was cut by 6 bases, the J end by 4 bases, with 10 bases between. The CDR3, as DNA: TGTGCCAGTAGGAGGGATCAATACAATGAGCAGTTCTTC. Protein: CASRRDQYNEQFF.

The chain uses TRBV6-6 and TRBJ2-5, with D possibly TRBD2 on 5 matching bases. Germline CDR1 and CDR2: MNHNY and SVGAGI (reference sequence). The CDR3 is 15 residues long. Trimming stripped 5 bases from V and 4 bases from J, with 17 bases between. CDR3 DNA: TGTGCCAGCAGTACCGGTGAGGGTTCGGGAGAGACCCAGTACTTC. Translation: CASSTGEGSGETQYF.

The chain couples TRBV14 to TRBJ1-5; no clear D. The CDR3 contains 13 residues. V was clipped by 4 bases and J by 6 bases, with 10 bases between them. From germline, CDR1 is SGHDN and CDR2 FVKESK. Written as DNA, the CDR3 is TGTGCCAGCAGCCCCGCCAGGCGTCAGCCCCAGCATTTT. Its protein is CASSPARRQPQHF.

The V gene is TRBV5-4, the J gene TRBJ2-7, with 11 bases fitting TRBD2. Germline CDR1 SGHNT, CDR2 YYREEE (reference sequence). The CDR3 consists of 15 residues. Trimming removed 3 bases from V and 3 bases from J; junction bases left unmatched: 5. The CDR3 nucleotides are TGTGCCAGCAGCTACCCGGGACTAGCGGTCTACGAGCAGTACTTC. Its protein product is CASSYPGLAVYEQYF.

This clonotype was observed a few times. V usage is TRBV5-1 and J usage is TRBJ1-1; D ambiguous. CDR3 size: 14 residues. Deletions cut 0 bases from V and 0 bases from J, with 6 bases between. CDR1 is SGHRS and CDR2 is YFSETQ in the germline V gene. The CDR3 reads CASSLDGMNTEAFF. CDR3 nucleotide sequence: TGCGCCAGCAGCTTGGACGGTATGAACACTGAAGCTTTCTTT. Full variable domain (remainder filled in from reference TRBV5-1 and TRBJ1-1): KAGVTQTPRYLIKTRGQQVTLSCSPISGHRSVSWYQQTPGQGLQFLFEYFSETQRNKGNFPGRFSGRQFSNSRSEMNVSTLELGDSALYLCASSLDGMNTEAFFGQGTRLTVV.